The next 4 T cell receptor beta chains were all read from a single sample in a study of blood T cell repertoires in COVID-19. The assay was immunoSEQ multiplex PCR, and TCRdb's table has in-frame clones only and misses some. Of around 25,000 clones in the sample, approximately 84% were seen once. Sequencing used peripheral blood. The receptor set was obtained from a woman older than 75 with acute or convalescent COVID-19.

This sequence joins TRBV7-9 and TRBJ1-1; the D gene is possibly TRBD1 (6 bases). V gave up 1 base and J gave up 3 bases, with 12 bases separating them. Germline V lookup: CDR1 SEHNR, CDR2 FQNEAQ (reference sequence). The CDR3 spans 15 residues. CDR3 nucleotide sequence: TGTGCCAGCAGCTTAGTACAGGGAAGTGACACTGAAGCTTTCTTT. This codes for CASSLVQGSDTEAFF.

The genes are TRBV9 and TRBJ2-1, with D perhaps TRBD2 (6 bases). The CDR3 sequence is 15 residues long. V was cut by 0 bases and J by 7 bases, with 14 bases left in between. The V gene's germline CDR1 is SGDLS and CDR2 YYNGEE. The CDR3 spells CASSVGRGGGNEQFF. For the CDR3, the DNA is TGTGCCAGCAGCGTAGGGAGGGGCGGTGGGAATGAGCAGTTCTTC.

The CDR3 DNA follows: TGCGCCAGCAGCTCAAAATTGGACAGCGTTGGGACTGAAGCTTTCTTT. It encodes CASSSKLDSVGTEAFF. V gene TRBV5-1 combines with J gene TRBJ1-1, with a weak D call TRBD1 (6 bases). The CDR3 covers 16 residues. Germline assignment: CDR1 SGHRS and CDR2 YFSETQ. Trimming took 3 bases from V and 5 from J, leaving 20 bases between them.

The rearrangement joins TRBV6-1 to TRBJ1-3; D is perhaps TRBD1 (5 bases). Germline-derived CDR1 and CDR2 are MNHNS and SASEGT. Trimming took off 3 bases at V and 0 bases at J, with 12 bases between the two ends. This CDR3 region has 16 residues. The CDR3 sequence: CASSDKGHPSGNTIYF. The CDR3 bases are TGTGCCAGCAGTGACAAAGGACACCCCTCTGGAAACACCATATATTTT.